The next 17 T cell receptor beta chains were all read from a single sample in a study of T cell responses to AZD1222 COVID-19 vaccine. Clones were read by immunoSEQ multiplex PCR, and TCRdb kept only the in-frame ones, dropping some. The repertoire holds more than 110,000 clones, with around 93% as singletons. The sequencing used peripheral blood, collected on day 0 of AZD1222 vaccination. These receptors all stem from an adult in good health.

The chain employs TRBV6-5 and TRBJ2-7, with 9 positions matching TRBD1. Trimming at V came to 4 bases and at J to 3 bases, leaving 7 bases not matched to a gene. CDR1 MNHEY and CDR2 SVGAGI come from the germline V gene. There are 15 residues in the CDR3. The chain's CDR3 is CASSSRDRANYEQYF. DNA of the CDR3: TGTGCCAGCAGTTCTCGGGACAGGGCGAACTACGAGCAGTACTTC.

The chain carries TRBV5-1 and TRBJ2-1; 13 nucleotides align to TRBD2. V shed 0 bases, J shed 8 bases, and the junction held 8 bases outside the gene matches. CDR1 is SGHRS, CDR2 YFSETQ, per germline. The length of the CDR3 is 17 residues. The CDR3 DNA follows: TGCGCCAGCAGCTTGGGGGGACTAGCGGGGAGCGGTGATGAGCAGTTCTTC. Amino acid sequence: CASSLGGLAGSGDEQFF.

The chain combines TRBV28 with TRBJ2-7; D is perhaps TRBD2 (6 bases). The CDR3 length is 12 residues. From germline, CDR1 is MDHEN and CDR2 SYDVKM. Trimming removed 2 bases at V and 4 bases at J, with 6 bases between. Here the CDR3 DNA reads TGTGCCAGCAGTTTAGCGGGGTACGAGCAGTACTTC. Residues: CASSLAGYEQYF.

J is TRBJ1-5 and V is TRBV11-2, with D tentatively TRBD1 (6 bases). There are 12 residues in the CDR3. V was trimmed by 4 bases and J by 7 bases, leaving 8 bases between them. Germline assignment: CDR1 SGHAT and CDR2 FQNNGV. The CDR3 reads CASSSRGQPQHF. The CDR3 DNA reads as TGTGCCAGCAGCTCAAGGGGGCAGCCCCAGCATTTT. Using reference TRBV11-2 and TRBJ1-5 for the parts outside the CDR3, the full variable domain is EAGVAQSPRYKIIEKRQSVAFWCNPISGHATLYWYQQILGQGPKLLIQFQNNGVVDDSQLPKDRFSAERLKGVDSTLKIQPAKLEDSAVYLCASSSRGQPQHFGDGTRLSIL.

The CDR3 here is CASSPIDRSNYGYTF. The CDR3 bases are TGTGCCAGCAGCCCCATAGACAGATCTAACTATGGCTACACCTTC. The V call is TRBV11-2, the J call TRBJ1-2, with TRBD1 as a possible D gene (5 bases). The germline V and J ends were trimmed by 5 bases and 0 bases, with 13 bases remaining between them. CDR1 and CDR2 from the germline V gene are SGHAT and FQNNGV. The CDR3 is 15 residues long.

The chain joins TRBV5-6 to TRBJ1-2; D unresolved. The CDR3 totals 14 residues. V was clipped by 0 bases and J by 2 bases, with 8 bases between them. CDR1 and CDR2 from the germline V gene are SGHDT and YYEEEE. The DNA for the CDR3 is TGTGCCAGCAGCTTGGTAGGGCAGAACTATGGCTACACCTTC. This translates into CASSLVGQNYGYTF.

The chain links TRBV11-3 to TRBJ2-5; D unresolved. The ends were cut back, 3 bases at V and 2 bases at J, with 10 bases in the middle. The CDR3 loop spans 14 amino acids. Germline CDR1 SGHNT, CDR2 YENEEA. The chain's CDR3 is CASSFRGPQETQYF. CDR3 DNA: TGTGCCAGCAGCTTCCGAGGACCTCAAGAGACCCAGTACTTC.

The chain combines TRBV6-2 or TRBV6-3 with TRBJ2-3; D perhaps matches TRBD2 (6 bases). Germline V gene data show CDR1 as MNHEY and CDR2 as SVGEGT. Trimming pared 4 bases from V and 5 bases from J, leaving 13 bases between. The CDR3 spans 14 residues. The CDR3 DNA sequence: TGTGCCAGCAGTTGGGTACTAGCTTTAGATACGCAGTATTTT. Translation gives CASSWVLALDTQYF.

The V and J genes are TRBV4-1 and TRBJ1-2; D possibly corresponds to TRBD1 (6 bases). The germline CDR1 and CDR2 sequences are MGHRA and YSYEKL. Trimming cost V 0 bases and J 5 bases, with 13 bases left between them. The CDR3 sequence is 15 residues long. The chain's CDR3 is CASSQDRNRVYGYTF. Written as DNA, the CDR3 is TGCGCCAGCAGCCAAGATCGGAACAGGGTTTATGGCTACACCTTC.

The V gene is TRBV18, the J gene TRBJ1-5; a weak D match, TRBD1 (5 bases). From germline, CDR1 is KGHSH and CDR2 LQKENI. There are 14 residues in the CDR3. The V end lost 6 bases, the J end lost 6 bases, and 15 bases lay between the germline ends. The CDR3 nucleotides are TGTGCCAGCTCCTGGGGGGTCGAAAGTCAGCCCCAGCATTTT. Translating it yields CASSWGVESQPQHF.

The chain joins TRBV20-1 to TRBJ2-5; 8 bases are a match to TRBD2. This CDR3 region has 15 residues. V trimming: 3 bases; J trimming: 2 bases; junction bases outside the gene matches: 8. The germline V gene encodes CDR1 DFQATT and CDR2 SNEGSKA (reference sequence). This CDR3 is CSASQGGGSQETQYF. The CDR3 nucleotides read TGCAGTGCTAGTCAGGGCGGGGGGTCGCAAGAGACCCAGTACTTC.

This clone was counted a single time. The J gene is TRBJ1-2, the V gene TRBV30; D is uncertain. Germline CDR1 and CDR2: GTSNPN and SVGIG (reference sequence). The V gene lost 1 base and the J gene lost 1 base, with 7 bases spanning the gap. This CDR3 has 13 residues. This chain's CDR3 is CAWSAEFNYGYTF. The DNA for the CDR3 is TGTGCCTGGAGTGCTGAATTTAACTATGGCTACACCTTC.

The chain has TRBV19 and TRBJ1-3; 7 bases are shared with TRBD1. The V and J ends lost 8 bases and 0 bases, in that order; junction bases with no gene match: 10. This CDR3 is 16 amino acids long. The germline V gene has CDR1 LNHDA and CDR2 SQIVND (reference sequence). CDR3: CASGKTGTYSGNTIYF. CDR3 DNA: TGTGCCAGTGGTAAGACAGGGACCTACTCTGGAAACACCATATATTTT.

The rearrangement uses TRBV29-1 and TRBJ2-3, with 9 bases aligning to TRBD1. The CDR3 runs 16 residues. Germline CDR1 SQVTM, CDR2 ANQGSEA. V lost 3 bases to trimming and J lost 2 bases; unmatched junction nucleotides: 9. In DNA, the CDR3 is TGCAGCGTTGAGGGACAGGGCCCCTCGTTCACAGATACGCAGTATTTT. Residues: CSVEGQGPSFTDTQYF.

This clone was seen only once. The chain is built from TRBV7-8 and TRBJ1-1; D is unresolved. The CDR3 covers 17 residues. V lost 5 bases to trimming and J lost 2 bases, with 21 bases between them. Germline CDR1 SGHVS, CDR2 FQNEAQ. In DNA form, the CDR3 reads TGTGCCAGCAGCATGAGAAAGAGAGCCCACGAAAACACTGAAGCTTTCTTT. Amino acids: CASSMRKRAHENTEAFF.

This clone was observed a few times. CDR3 amino acids: CASSQERWVEQYF. In DNA form, the CDR3 reads TGTGCCAGCAGCCAAGAAAGGTGGGTTGAGCAGTACTTC. V gene TRBV3-1 (or the pseudogene TRBV3-2) combines with J gene TRBJ2-7; D is uncertain. Trimming removed 0 bases from V and 7 bases from J, with 10 bases in between. The CDR3 runs 13 residues. Germline V gene data show CDR1 as LGHDT and CDR2 as YNNKEL (reference sequence).

The chain combines TRBV2 with TRBJ1-4; a possible D gene is TRBD1 (5 bases). The CDR3 is 16 residues long. Trimming removed 5 bases at V and 0 bases at J, with 13 bases between. Germline CDR1 and CDR2: SNHLY and FYNNEI. The CDR3 sequence is CASSWGQGATNEKLFF. In DNA, the CDR3 is TGTGCCAGCAGTTGGGGCCAGGGCGCAACTAATGAAAAACTGTTTTTT. Full variable domain (rest looked up from reference TRBV2 and TRBJ1-4): EPEVTQTPSHQVTQMGQEVILRCVPISNHLYFYWYRQILGQKVEFLVSFYNNEISEKSEIFDDQFSVERPDGSNFTLKIRSTKLEDSAMYFCASSWGQGATNEKLFFGSGTQLSVL.